One and the same sample provided the 11 T cell receptor beta chains below, sequenced in a study of T cells in tuberculosis. Measured with immunoSEQ multiplex PCR; TCRdb has only the in-frame clones, and not every one. The sample yields some 30,000 clones, around 94% seen once. The source material was PBMCs. The source of these receptors is a donor aged 5 to 30 with latent tuberculosis or without tuberculosis infection.

The chain is built from TRBV18 and TRBJ2-4, with TRBD2 matching 14 bases. V was clipped by 4 bases and J by 7 bases; unmatched bases: 3. CDR3 length: 15 residues. Germline V gene sequence: CDR1 KGHSH, CDR2 LQKENI. The CDR3 nucleotides read TGTGCCAGCTCACAGGGGACTAGCGGGAGCAACATTCAGTACTTC. Its protein is CASSQGTSGSNIQYF.

The chain uses TRBV7-9 and TRBJ1-2; 11 positions agree with TRBD1. In germline, CDR1 is SEHNR, CDR2 FQNEAQ (reference sequence). CDR3 length equals 15 residues. Trimming removed 4 bases from V and 4 bases from J; junction bases left unmatched: 5. The CDR3 protein is CASSSDRGPSYGYTF. DNA for the CDR3: TGTGCCAGCAGCTCGGACAGGGGGCCGTCCTATGGCTACACCTTC.

This sequence joins TRBV5-1 and TRBJ2-3, with D perhaps TRBD2 (6 bases). The CDR3 sequence is 13 residues long. V was pared by 4 bases and J by 6 bases, with 12 bases between. The germline V gene encodes CDR1 SGHRS and CDR2 YFSETQ. CDR3 sequence (DNA): TGCGCCAGCAGCGCCTGGAGGGAGGATACGCAGTATTTT. Translated, it gives CASSAWREDTQYF.

In its sample, this clone was seen once. This chain connects TRBV19 to TRBJ2-7, with 9 bases identical to TRBD1. The V segment lost 4 bases and the J segment 5 bases; nucleotides outside the gene matches: 6. The CDR3 is made up of 14 amino acids. The V gene's germline CDR1 is LNHDA and CDR2 SQIVND (reference sequence). The CDR3 DNA is TGTGCCAGTAGTACCCGACAGGGGGGCGACGAGCAGTACTTC. Its translation is CASSTRQGGDEQYF.

The chain is built from TRBV7-9 and TRBJ1-3; D remains unclear. Per germline, CDR1 SEHNR and CDR2 FQNEAQ (reference sequence). The CDR3 is 16 amino acids. Trimming removed 0 bases from V and 3 bases from J, with 12 bases in between. The CDR3, as DNA: TGTGCCAGCAGCTTAGCTCCGCTTAGTGGTGGAAACACCATATATTTT. Translating it yields CASSLAPLSGGNTIYF.

The V call is TRBV20-1, the J call TRBJ2-1; no definite D call. This CDR3 spans 11 amino acids. V was clipped by 7 bases and J by 5 bases, with 9 bases between them. Germline values: CDR1 DFQATT, CDR2 SNEGSKA (reference sequence). CDR3 bases: TGCAGTGGCGACATACACAATGAGCAGTTCTTC. Protein sequence: CSGDIHNEQFF.

This chain uses TRBV11-2 with TRBJ2-7; no definite D call. Germline CDR1 is SGHAT and CDR2 is FQNNGV. Trimming removed 1 base from V and 4 bases from J, with 5 bases in between. The CDR3 loop spans 12 amino acids. The CDR3 spells CASSLGVYEQYF. DNA for the CDR3: TGTGCCAGCAGCTTAGGAGTGTACGAGCAGTACTTC.

The chain joins TRBV5-1 to TRBJ1-5; TRBD1 agrees at 9 bases. This CDR3 contains 16 residues. Germline V gene sequence: CDR1 SGHRS, CDR2 YFSETQ. V was clipped by 0 bases and J by 5 bases; unmatched bases: 6. The CDR3 DNA follows: TGCGCCAGCAGCTTGGCCAAAAGGACAGGGGATCAGCCCCAGCATTTT. Protein: CASSLAKRTGDQPQHF. Filled out from reference TRBV5-1 and TRBJ1-5, the complete variable domain reads KAGVTQTPRYLIKTRGQQVTLSCSPISGHRSVSWYQQTPGQGLQFLFEYFSETQRNKGNFPGRFSGRQFSNSRSEMNVSTLELGDSALYLCASSLAKRTGDQPQHFGDGTRLSIL.

The chain couples TRBV18 to TRBJ2-2; TRBD2 aligns across 10 bases. Unmatched junction bases numbered 11, after V lost 6 bases and J lost 1 base. Germline lookup yields CDR1 KGHSH and CDR2 LQKENI. CDR3 length: 18 residues. Here the CDR3 reads CASSLRTSGQKNTGELFF. The CDR3 region has the DNA TGTGCCAGCTCGTTAAGGACTAGCGGACAAAAGAACACCGGGGAGCTGTTTTTT.

The chain is built from TRBV27 and TRBJ1-1, with D uncertain. This CDR3 has 14 amino acids. CDR1 MNHEY and CDR2 SMNVEV come from the germline V gene (reference sequence). The germline V and J ends were trimmed by 9 bases and 8 bases, with 22 bases remaining between them. Here the CDR3 DNA reads TGTGCCAGTTCCGAGCTTGGGAGAAGAGGGGAAGCTTTCTTT. Amino acids: CASSELGRRGEAFF.

The V gene is TRBV11-3, the J gene TRBJ2-2; 7 bases map to TRBD2. The CDR3 covers 14 residues. The ends lost 5 bases at V and 3 bases at J; junction bases unmatched: 3. Germline CDR1 SGHNT, CDR2 YENEEA. CDR3 bases: TGTGCCAGCAGCCTTCGGGGGGACACCGGGGAGCTGTTTTTT. Translated, it gives CASSLRGDTGELFF.